The source of this T cell receptor beta chain is a study of brain T cells in children with intractable seizures. General observations from the study: Pre- and post-surgery blood differed in depth, so pre-surgery absences may be undersampling.

The sequenced cases were selected for having the highest brain T cell transcript signatures. Germline V CDR1 and CDR2: KGHDR, SFDVKD. V lost 4 bases and J 4 bases, leaving 14 bases between the germline ends. This CDR3 is built from 15 residues. On this clone: Its antigen is unknown.

Repertoires were generated with immunoSEQ multiplex PCR, while TCRdb's copy carries only in-frame clones and drops some. This table holds tens of thousands of clones, approximately 92% found once. The clonotype originates from a girl aged 2-10 years with tuberous sclerosis and intractable seizures. The sequenced sample was peripheral blood, obtained at surgery. The J gene is TRBJ2-3, the V gene TRBV24-1, with D perhaps matching TRBD2 (5 bases). DNA of the CDR3: TGTGCCACCAGTGAAACAACCTCGGGGTCAGATACGCAGTATTTT. Translating gives CATSETTSGSDTQYF.